These 14 T cell receptor beta chains were sequenced from one sample in a study of T cells in Graves' hyperthyroidism and ophthalmopathy. Using RNA transcripts as the source, TCR beta CDR3 regions were amplified. With the HTBI primer set, the TCR CDR3 went through a first round of RT-PCR. TCRdb reprocessed the multiplex PCR reads with MiXCR, giving one entry per CDR3 protein. The table includes 400,000 to 600,000 distinct CDR3 sequences, 20% detected once. What was sequenced was blood. These receptors originate from a man between 18 and 29 years old with Graves' hyperthyroidism.

This clonotype was recorded a few times. V usage is TRBV5-5 and J usage is TRBJ2-7; D assignment may be TRBD1 or TRBD2 (5 bases each). CDR3 length: 14 residues. Per germline, CDR1 SGHKS and CDR2 YYEKEE (reference sequence). Trimming took off 2 bases at V and 3 bases at J, with 12 bases between the two ends. In DNA form, the CDR3 reads TGTGCCAGCAGCTTCCGGGACGGAAACTACGAGCAGTACTTC. Its translation is CASSFRDGNYEQYF.

The CDR3 here is CASGLPTVRQGETQYF. DNA for the CDR3: TGTGCTAGTGGTTTGCCAACGGTCCGGCAGGGGGAGACCCAGTACTTC. The chain combines TRBV12-5 with TRBJ2-5, with D possibly being TRBD1 (6 bases). V was trimmed by 2 bases and J by 5 bases, leaving 18 bases between them. This CDR3 has 16 amino acids. Germline V gene sequence: CDR1 LGHNT, CDR2 FRNRAP.

This clonotype was observed many times. The chain is built from TRBV25-1 and TRBJ1-2; TRBD1 might be the D (5 bases). V was clipped by 4 bases and J by 6 bases, with 12 bases between them. The CDR3 spans 13 residues. Germline-derived CDR1 and CDR2 are MGHDK and SYGVNS. The CDR3, as DNA: TGTGCCAGCAGTGCCAGGGAGAACGATGGCTACACCTTC. Protein sequence: CASSARENDGYTF.

There are many counts of this clonotype. The V gene is TRBV5-1, the J gene TRBJ1-1, with TRBD1 as a possible D gene (5 bases). Germline V gene sequence: CDR1 SGHRS, CDR2 YFSETQ. With 4 bases removed from V and 1 base from J, the gap between germline ends came to 8 bases. The length of the CDR3 is 13 residues. Here the CDR3 DNA reads TGCGCCAGCAGCGGGGGGGAGAACACTGAAGCTTTCTTT. Its protein product is CASSGGENTEAFF.

This chain links TRBV6-5 with TRBJ1-2, with D possibly TRBD1 on 6 matching bases. The V gene's germline CDR1 is MNHEY and CDR2 SVGAGI. The CDR3 spans 14 residues. Trimming pared 1 base from V and 3 bases from J, leaving 9 bases between. Written as DNA, the CDR3 is TGTGCCAGCAGTTACTGGTCAGGGGACTATGGCTACACCTTC. Amino acid sequence: CASSYWSGDYGYTF.

There are many counts of this clonotype. The V call is TRBV12-5, the J call TRBJ1-1; 7 bases are a match to TRBD1. V shed 6 bases, J shed 7 bases, and the junction held 8 bases outside the gene matches. The CDR3 is 13 amino acids. CDR1 LGHNT and CDR2 FRNRAP come from the germline V gene. The DNA of the CDR3 is TGTGCTAGTGGGTCCGGGACAGCGAATGAAGCTTTCTTT. It yields the protein CASGSGTANEAFF.

This clonotype was seen more than once but under ten times. V gene TRBV11-2 combines with J gene TRBJ2-7; TRBD2 matches 11 bases. CDR1 and CDR2 from the germline V gene are SGHAT and FQNNGV. CDR3 length: 18 amino acids. With 5 bases clipped from V and 4 bases from J, the junction kept 16 bases outside the gene matches. The CDR3 DNA sequence: TGTGCCAGCAGCCAATCCTTATCCTTCGGGACTAGCGGATACGAGCAGTACTTC. The encoded protein is CASSQSLSFGTSGYEQYF.

This clonotype was seen more than once but under ten times. This chain uses TRBV4-1 with TRBJ1-2; D ambiguous. Trimming took 2 bases from V and 7 from J, leaving 11 bases between them. Germline CDR1 is MGHRA and CDR2 is YSYEKL. The CDR3 extends over 13 amino acids. CDR3 nucleotide sequence: TGCGCCAGCAGCCAACGGCAGTCCCCTGGCTACACCTTC. This translates into CASSQRQSPGYTF.

This clonotype was detected many times. The chain employs TRBV6-5 and TRBJ1-2, with 10 bases identical to TRBD1. Germline V lookup: CDR1 MNHEY, CDR2 SVGAGI. The CDR3 contains 15 residues. V shed 4 bases and J 5 bases; nucleotides not matched to a gene: 7. In DNA, the CDR3 is TGTGCCAGCAGTTTAGGACAGGGGGGACGATATGGCTACACCTTC. Translation: CASSLGQGGRYGYTF.

In its sample, this clonotype was seen once. The rearrangement uses TRBV7-2 and TRBJ2-7, with a possible D match to TRBD2 (6 bases). Trimming removed 1 base at V and 3 bases at J, with 13 bases between. Germline lookup yields CDR1 SGHTA and CDR2 FQGNSA. The CDR3 is 15 amino acids. CDR3 sequence reads: CASSLGGRTYYEQYF. CDR3 DNA: TGTGCCAGCAGCTTAGGGGGGAGGACCTACTACGAGCAGTACTTC.

A note on this clonotype: This may arise from a read error, as a much more abundant clone is one base away. J is TRBJ1-2 and V is TRBV25-1; D gene unclear. Germline assignment: CDR1 MGHDK and CDR2 SYGVNS. The CDR3 length is 12 residues. The CDR3 sequence is CSSSYGRYGYTF. The CDR3 DNA reads TGTTCCAGCAGTTACGGGAGGTATGGCTACACCTTC.

This clonotype was counted between two and nine times. CDR3 in amino acids: CASSLTDRPWRETQYF. The CDR3 region has the DNA TGTGCCAGCTCACTAACCGACAGGCCATGGCGGGAGACCCAGTACTTC. J is TRBJ2-5 and V is TRBV18; TRBD1 is a possible D gene (6 bases). This CDR3 spans 16 amino acids. Germline V lookup: CDR1 KGHSH, CDR2 LQKENI. V was pared by 4 bases and J by 5 bases, with 20 bases between.

This clonotype appeared a few times. The DNA for the CDR3 is TGTGCCAGCAGCAATAGAATAGGTTCCAGCTCCTACGAGCAGTACTTC. Protein product: CASSNRIGSSSYEQYF. The J gene is TRBJ2-7, the V gene TRBV7-6, with D hard to call. CDR1 is SGHVS, CDR2 FNYEAQ, per germline. With 5 bases removed from V and 0 bases from J, the gap between germline ends came to 17 bases. The CDR3 spans 16 residues. The complete variable domain, with remaining parts taken from reference TRBV7-6 and TRBJ2-7, reads GAGVSQSPRYKVTKRGQDVALRCDPISGHVSLYWYRQALGQGPEFLTYFNYEAQQDKSGLPNDRFSAERPEGSISTLTIQRTEQRDSAMYRCASSNRIGSSSYEQYFGPGTRLTVT.

This clonotype was recorded at least ten times. The chain uses TRBV27 and TRBJ1-2, with D perhaps matching TRBD1 (5 bases). The CDR3 has 14 residues. V was pared by 6 bases and J by 4 bases, with 15 bases between. Germline lookup yields CDR1 MNHEY and CDR2 SMNVEV (reference sequence). CDR3 nucleotide sequence: TGTGCCAGCAGCCTTAGGAGACAGCTCTATGGCTACACCTTC. Amino acid sequence: CASSLRRQLYGYTF.